The rows below give T cell receptor beta chains drawn from one sample of a study of T cell responses to AZD1222 COVID-19 vaccine. Data came from immunoSEQ multiplex PCR; TCRdb stores just in-frame clones and leaves some out. The data contain approximately 83,000 clones, around 90% of them singletons. The sample in question was peripheral blood, obtained on day 0 of MenACWY control vaccination. The receptors originated from an adult in good health. The CDR3 runs from the conserved cysteine through the conserved F or W. The D gene is left open where the match is weak. Rows may omit the clone size; those that give it use once, few, many or a size class.

v_call	d_call	clone_size	cdr3_length	j_call	cdr3_aa	cdr3_nt
TRBV5-1	.	.	15	TRBJ2-7	CASSIGLAHSYEQYF	TGCGCCAGCAGCATTGGATTAGCGCACTCCTACGAGCAGTACTTC
TRBV15	.	.	13	TRBJ2-5	CATSRDQSETQYF	TGTGCCACCAGCAGAGATCAGTCGGAGACCCAGTACTTC
TRBV9	.	.	15	TRBJ2-1	CASSVVVGSYNEQFF	TGTGCCAGCAGCGTGGTGGTGGGCTCCTACAATGAGCAGTTCTTC
TRBV24-1	TRBD2	.	23	TRBJ2-1	CATSDFPGRGTSGRSEHYNEQFF	TGTGCCACCAGTGATTTTCCGGGCAGGGGGACTAGCGGGAGGTCCGAACACTACAATGAGCAGTTCTTC
TRBV5-8	.	.	15	TRBJ2-7	CASSLGLREPYEQYF	TGTGCCAGCAGCTTGGGGCTACGGGAACCCTACGAGCAGTACTTC
TRBV29-1	.	.	11	TRBJ2-7	CSGTIGHEQYF	TGCAGCGGTACTATCGGTCACGAGCAGTACTTC
TRBV19	.	few	13	TRBJ1-4	CATRPALNEKLFF	TGTGCCACCCGGCCGGCTTTGAATGAAAAACTGTTTTTT
TRBV15	TRBD2	.	17	TRBJ2-1	CATSGGGTGGRAGEQFF	TGTGCCACCAGCGGAGGGGGGACTGGCGGGAGGGCCGGGGAGCAGTTCTTC
TRBV30	.	.	15	TRBJ2-3	CAWSPPGRRSDTQYF	TGTGCCTGGAGTCCCCCCGGGAGACGGTCAGATACGCAGTATTTT
TRBV27	TRBD1	.	15	TRBJ1-1	CASSYTTGANTEAFF	TGTGCCAGCAGTTATACGACAGGGGCGAACACTGAAGCTTTCTTT
TRBV18	.	.	15	TRBJ2-3	CASSTTGGGTDTQYF	TGTGCCAGCTCCACAACAGGGGGGGGCACAGATACGCAGTATTTT
TRBV5-4	TRBD2	.	19	TRBJ2-7	CASSPAGLAGGRVAYEQYF	TGTGCCAGCAGCCCGGCGGGACTAGCGGGAGGCCGGGTCGCCTACGAGCAGTACTTC
TRBV6-5	.	.	15	TRBJ1-5	CASKGRAYSNQPQHF	TGTGCCAGCAAGGGCAGGGCCTATAGCAATCAGCCCCAGCATTTT
TRBV7-2	.	.	13	TRBJ2-7	CASSLAKGYEQYF	TGTGCCAGCAGCTTAGCGAAAGGCTACGAGCAGTACTTC
TRBV12-3/TRBV12-4	TRBD1	.	13	TRBJ2-1	CASSLDRWTAQFF	TGTGCCAGCAGTTTGGACAGGTGGACTGCGCAGTTCTTC
TRBV6-1	.	once	15	TRBJ2-4	CASSESGADKNIQYF	TGTGCCAGCAGTGAGTCAGGAGCAGATAAAAACATTCAGTACTTC
TRBV4-1	.	.	16	TRBJ2-2	CASSQDPAVDTGELFF	TGCGCCAGCAGCCAAGATCCGGCGGTAGACACCGGGGAGCTGTTTTTT
TRBV4-1	.	.	14	TRBJ1-5	CASSQVLSNQPQHF	TGCGCCAGCAGCCAAGTCCTCAGCAATCAGCCCCAGCATTTT
TRBV18	.	.	14	TRBJ1-1	CASSPWSQTTEAFF	TGTGCCAGCTCACCTTGGTCCCAGACTACTGAAGCTTTCTTT
TRBV7-2	TRBD1	.	16	TRBJ1-5	CASSPSGGQTSQPQHF	TGTGCCAGCAGCCCGAGCGGGGGACAGACGAGTCAGCCCCAGCATTTT
TRBV28	TRBD1	.	15	TRBJ2-1	CASSPGTEGIYEQFF	TGTGCCAGCAGTCCCGGGACAGAAGGGATCTATGAGCAGTTCTTC
TRBV7-2	TRBD2	once	17	TRBJ2-1	CASSLARTSGAYNEQFF	TGTGCCAGCAGCTTAGCGAGGACTAGCGGAGCCTACAATGAGCAGTTCTTC
TRBV7-2	TRBD2	.	16	TRBJ2-1	CASSSRTSGSYNEQFF	TGTGCCAGCAGCTCCAGAACTAGCGGGAGTTACAATGAGCAGTTCTTC
TRBV2	TRBD1	once	14	TRBJ2-7	CASSDWAGGPEQYF	TGTGCCAGCAGTGACTGGGCAGGGGGTCCCGAGCAGTACTTC
TRBV30	.	.	13	TRBJ1-5	CAWSGRTGQPQHF	TGTGCCTGGAGTGGGAGGACCGGACAACCCCAGCATTTT
TRBV19	.	.	17	TRBJ1-5	CASSWGSPRRLNQPQHF	TGTGCCAGTAGTTGGGGGTCTCCCCGGAGGTTGAATCAGCCCCAGCATTTT